Listed below are T cell receptor beta chains from one sample, sequenced in a study of cytomegalovirus exposure and HLA in healthy donors. Some clones are missing from TCRdb's copy, which holds only in-frame ones; the method was immunoSEQ multiplex PCR. This repertoire shows about 170,000 clones, over 75% found once; its top ten account for 1%. The sample was PBMCs. These receptors all stem from a woman aged 45-65 years in good health and CMV-seropositive. CDR3s include the opening cysteine and the closing phenylalanine or tryptophan. A D gene is named only where the DNA matches it firmly. Clone size is not always given. Where it is, it says once, few, many or a class for expanded clones.

cdr3_aa	cdr3_nt	v_call	cdr3_length	clone_size	j_call	d_call
CASSIAVTTEAFF	TGTGCCAGTAGTATTGCAGTAACCACTGAAGCTTTCTTT	TRBV19	13	.	TRBJ1-1	.
CASSLDRRQQETQYF	TGTGCCAGCAGTTTGGACCGGAGACAGCAAGAGACCCAGTACTTC	TRBV2	15	few	TRBJ2-5	.
CASSLVGDYEQYF	TGTGCCAGCAGCTTAGTAGGGGATTACGAGCAGTACTTC	TRBV7-2	13	once	TRBJ2-7	.
CASNRLASFRRNTQYF	TGTGCCAGCAATAGACTAGCGTCATTCCGGAGGAATACGCAGTATTTT	TRBV28	16	.	TRBJ2-3	TRBD2
CASSPGTNLKQYF	TGTGCCAGCAGCCCCGGGACTAACTTGAAGCAGTACTTC	TRBV7-9	13	.	TRBJ2-7	TRBD2
CASSSPGQGYEKLFF	TGTGCCAGCAGCTCACCGGGACAGGGATATGAAAAACTGTTTTTT	TRBV5-6	15	.	TRBJ1-4	TRBD1
CASSFAGANYGYTF	TGTGCCAGCAGTTTCGCGGGTGCAAACTATGGCTACACCTTC	TRBV27	14	.	TRBJ1-2	.
CASRLGTGPTNEKLFF	TGTGCCAGCAGGCTGGGCACCGGTCCAACTAATGAAAAACTGTTTTTT	TRBV5-5	16	.	TRBJ1-4	.
CASSIDRGTGELFF	TGTGCCAGTAGTATAGATCGAGGTACCGGGGAGCTGTTTTTT	TRBV19	14	once	TRBJ2-2	.
CASSRQEGGLETQYF	TGTGCCAGCAGCCGTCAAGAGGGAGGGCTGGAGACCCAGTACTTC	TRBV7-2	15	.	TRBJ2-5	TRBD2